This TCR beta chain emerged from a study of T cell repertoires in aging, cancer and after chemotherapy. Study results and limitations: In cancer patients, declining TCR diversity with age involved lost richness and lost evenness.

A remark on this clonotype: The antigen is undetermined.

V dropped 5 bases and J dropped 0; count of bases not matched to a gene: 3. The CDR3 covers 14 residues. Amplification of TCR beta used genomic DNA extracted from peripheral blood. Rearranged V-D-J TRB sequences were amplified with a mixed TRB-A/B primer pool. MiXCR was run by TCRdb on the multiplex PCR reads, yielding one entry per CDR3 protein. The data hold under 2,500 distinct CDR3 sequences, with 40% to 45% observed a single time. The sample was blood. The source is a human donor with a solid tumor. V usage is TRBV12-3 or TRBV12-4 and J usage is TRBJ1-1; 7 nucleotides align to TRBD1. DNA of the CDR3: TGTGCCAGCAGTATGGACAGGATGAACACTGAAGCTTTCTTT. As protein: CASSMDRMNTEAFF.